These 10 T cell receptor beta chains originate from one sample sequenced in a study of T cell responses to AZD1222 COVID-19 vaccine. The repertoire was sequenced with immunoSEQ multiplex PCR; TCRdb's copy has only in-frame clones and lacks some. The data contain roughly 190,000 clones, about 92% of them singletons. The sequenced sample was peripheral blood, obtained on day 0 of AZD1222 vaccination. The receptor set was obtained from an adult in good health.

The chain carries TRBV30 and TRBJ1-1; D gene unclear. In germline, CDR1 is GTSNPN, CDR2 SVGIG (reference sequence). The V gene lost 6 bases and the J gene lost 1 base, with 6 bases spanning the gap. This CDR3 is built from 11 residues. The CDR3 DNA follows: TGTGCCTGCCGCGAGAACACTGAAGCTTTCTTT. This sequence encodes CACRENTEAFF.

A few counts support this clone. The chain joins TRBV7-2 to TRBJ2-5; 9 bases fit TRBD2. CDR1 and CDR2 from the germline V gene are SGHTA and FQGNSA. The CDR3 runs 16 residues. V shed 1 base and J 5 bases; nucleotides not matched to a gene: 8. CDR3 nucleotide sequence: TGTGCCAGCAGCTTAGTAAGCGGGGGGCCATATGAGACCCAGTACTTC. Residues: CASSLVSGGPYETQYF.

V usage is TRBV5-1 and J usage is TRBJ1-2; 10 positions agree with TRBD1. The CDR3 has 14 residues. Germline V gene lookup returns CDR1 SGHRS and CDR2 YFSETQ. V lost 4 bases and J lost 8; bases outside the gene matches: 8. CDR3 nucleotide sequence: TGCGCCAGCAGCCCTGGGACAGGGGTGTCCGGCTACACCTTC. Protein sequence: CASSPGTGVSGYTF.

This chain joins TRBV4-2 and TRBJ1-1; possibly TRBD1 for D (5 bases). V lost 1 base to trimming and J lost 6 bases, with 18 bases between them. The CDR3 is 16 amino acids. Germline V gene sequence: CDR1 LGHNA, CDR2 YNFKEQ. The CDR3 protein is CASSQGVGGVVAEAFF. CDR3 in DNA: TGTGCCAGCAGCCAAGGAGTGGGGGGGGTGGTTGCTGAAGCTTTCTTT.

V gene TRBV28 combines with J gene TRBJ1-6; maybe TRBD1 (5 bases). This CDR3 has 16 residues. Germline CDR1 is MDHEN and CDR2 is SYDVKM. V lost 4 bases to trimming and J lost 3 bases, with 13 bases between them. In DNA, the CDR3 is TGTGCCAGCAGTTCAACCGGGACGGACTATAATTCACCCCTCCACTTT. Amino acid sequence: CASSSTGTDYNSPLHF.

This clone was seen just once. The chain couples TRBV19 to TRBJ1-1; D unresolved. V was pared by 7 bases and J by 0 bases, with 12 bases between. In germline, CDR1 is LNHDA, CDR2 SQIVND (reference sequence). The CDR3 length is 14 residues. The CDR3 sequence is CASTPPRMNTEAFF. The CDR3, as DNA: TGTGCCAGTACCCCTCCGAGAATGAACACTGAAGCTTTCTTT. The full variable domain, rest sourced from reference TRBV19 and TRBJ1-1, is DGGITQSPKYLFRKEGQNVTLSCEQNLNHDAMYWYRQDPGQGLRLIYYSQIVNDFQKGDIAEGYSVSREKKESFPLTVTSAQKNPTAFYLCASTPPRMNTEAFFGQGTRLTVV.

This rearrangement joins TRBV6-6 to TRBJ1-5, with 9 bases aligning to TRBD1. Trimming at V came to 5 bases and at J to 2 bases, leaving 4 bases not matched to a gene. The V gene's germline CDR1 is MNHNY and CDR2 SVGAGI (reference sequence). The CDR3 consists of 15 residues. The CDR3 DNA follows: TGTGCCAGCAGTCAGGACAGGGGAGGCAATCAGCCCCAGCATTTT. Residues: CASSQDRGGNQPQHF.

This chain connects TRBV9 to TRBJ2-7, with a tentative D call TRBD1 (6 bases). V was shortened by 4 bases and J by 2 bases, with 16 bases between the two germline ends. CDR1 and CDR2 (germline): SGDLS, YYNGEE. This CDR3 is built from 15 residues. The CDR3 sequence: CASSPTGQYTYEQYF. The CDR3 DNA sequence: TGTGCCAGCAGCCCCACAGGACAGTATACCTACGAGCAGTACTTC. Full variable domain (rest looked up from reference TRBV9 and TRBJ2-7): DSGVTQTPKHLITATGQRVTLRCSPRSGDLSVYWYQQSLDQGLQFLIQYYNGEERAKGNILERFSAQQFPDLHSELNLSSLELGDSALYFCASSPTGQYTYEQYFGPGTRLTVT.

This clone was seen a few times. CDR3 sequence reads: CAIGQGANTEAFF. The CDR3 DNA follows: TGTGCCATCGGACAGGGGGCGAACACTGAAGCTTTCTTT. The rearrangement joins TRBV10-3 to TRBJ1-1, with 11 bases lining up with TRBD1. The CDR3 contains 13 residues. After removal of 8 bases from V and 1 base from J, the junction contained 0 bases not matched to a gene. The germline V gene has CDR1 ENHRY and CDR2 SYGVKD.

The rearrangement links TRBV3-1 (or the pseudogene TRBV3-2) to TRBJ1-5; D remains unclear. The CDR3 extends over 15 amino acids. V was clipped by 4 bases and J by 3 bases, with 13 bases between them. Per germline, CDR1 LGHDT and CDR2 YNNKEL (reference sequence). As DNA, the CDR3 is TGTGCCAGCAGCCCATCGGACCTAAACAATCAGCCCCAGCATTTT. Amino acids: CASSPSDLNNQPQHF.